This TCR beta chain stems from a study of PD-L1 blockade in urothelial cancer. Time point of the sample: pretreatment peripheral blood. Germline CDR1 MNHEY, CDR2 SMNVEV (reference sequence). CDR3 size: 13 residues. Trimming removed 5 bases at V and 7 bases at J, with 15 bases between. Only in-frame clones appear in the TCRdb table, and some are missing; sequencing was by immunoSEQ multiplex PCR. The sample has roughly 130,000 clones; 65% to 85% are singletons. V is TRBV27 and J is TRBJ2-7, with D uncertain. Here the sequenced sample was PBMCs, taken around atezolizumab (anti-PD-L1) treatment. The clonotype comes from a middle-aged man with urothelial cancer. The CDR3 here is CASSPWAHGEQYF. The CDR3 DNA sequence: TGTGCCAGCAGTCCATGGGCCCACGGTGAGCAGTACTTC.